The following is a TCR beta chain sequence with its context. What it binds is unknown. The investigators reverse transcribed all of the isolated RNA, so they sequenced expressed TCRB transcripts. The protocol was immunoSEQ multiplex PCR, while the TCRdb copy is restricted to in-frame clones and leaves out a portion. The sample includes some 640,000 clones, more than 13% of them seen just once. These data come from a study of beta chain features in type 1 diabetes. Whole-study findings and limits: Researchers reported that naive, central memory and Treg TCRB repertoires appeared more similar in patients than in healthy donors. PCR might favor shorter templates, equally in patients and controls. All four CD4+ subsets from Type 1 diabetes patients carried moderately but significantly shorter TCRB CDR3s.

Every single donor gave one heparinised blood draw, and these averaged approximately 110 mL. Cell sorting via CD45RO/CCR7/CD25/CD127/CD95/CD27 was performed to obtain CD4+ naive, central memory, regulatory and stem cell-like memory cells. What was sequenced was naive CD4+ T cells from blood. The receptor was isolated from a man between 18 and 35 years old with type 1 diabetes.

The CDR3 nucleotides are TGTGCCAGCAGGGCGGAATATAATTCACCCCTCCACTTT. This translates into CASRAEYNSPLHF. The rearrangement links TRBV7-2 to TRBJ1-6, with D unclear. The CDR3 is 13 amino acids. Looked up from germline, CDR1 is SGHTA and CDR2 is FQGNSA. Trimming left V 6 bases short and J 4 bases short, with 7 bases between.